These T cell receptor beta chains were read from a single sample in a study of shared clonotypes between healthy human individuals. Clones were sequenced by immunoSEQ multiplex PCR, and TCRdb holds only the in-frame ones, with some missing. The sample has 1.5 million to 2.5 million clones, roughly 94% seen once. The sample comprised naive CD8+ T cells sorted from blood. Receptors originate from a young man in good health. Each CDR3 is given with its conserved first and last residue. Each record gives: V gene, D gene, J gene, clone size, CDR3 DNA, CDR3 protein. The D gene is left open where the match is weak. Clone sizes are given selectively: once, few, many, or a class where the clone is expanded.

>TRBV6-5|NA|TRBJ2-7|many
TGTGCCAGCAGTTACTGGCCCTACGAGCAGTACTTC
CASSYWPYEQYF
>TRBV30|NA|TRBJ1-1|NA
TGTGCCTGGAGTGTCGACGGAGGGGCTGAAGCTTTCTTT
CAWSVDGGAEAFF
>TRBV4-3|TRBD1|TRBJ2-1|NA
TGCGCCAGCAGCCAACACCTCTCCGGGACAGGGTATTTTAATGAGCAGTTCTTC
CASSQHLSGTGYFNEQFF
>TRBV30|NA|TRBJ2-5|NA
TGTGCCTGGAGTTCGGTTAGGGAGACCCAGTACTTC
CAWSSVRETQYF
>TRBV28|NA|TRBJ1-1|once
TGTGCCAGCAGTTTATACGGGATAGGGTTGGGCACTGAAGCTTTCTTT
CASSLYGIGLGTEAFF
>TRBV2|NA|TRBJ2-2|NA
TGTGCCAGCAGAAACCGGGAATCCACCGGGGAGCTGTTTTTT
CASRNRESTGELFF
>TRBV18|NA|TRBJ2-7|NA
TGTGCCAGCTCACCAGCAGGGGACTACGAGCAGTACTTC
CASSPAGDYEQYF
>TRBV4-3|TRBD2|TRBJ2-3|NA
TGCGCCAGCATCCCAAGCGGGAGATCGGAAGATACGCAGTATTTT
CASIPSGRSEDTQYF
>TRBV6-1|TRBD1|TRBJ2-1|NA
TGTGCCAGCAGTGAAAACGTGCAGGGGGCGTGGAATGAGCAGTTCTTC
CASSENVQGAWNEQFF
>TRBV5-4|TRBD1|TRBJ2-2|NA
TGTGCCAGCAGCTCCCGGGACAGAAGTTTTACCGGGGAGCTGTTTTTT
CASSSRDRSFTGELFF
>TRBV2|NA|TRBJ2-2|NA
TGTGCCAGCAGTGAAATGGGTACCGGGGAGCTGTTTTTT
CASSEMGTGELFF
>TRBV11-1|NA|TRBJ1-1|NA
TGTGCCAGCAGCCCCGAGGCGGCGAACACTGAAGCTTTCTTT
CASSPEAANTEAFF
>TRBV28|NA|TRBJ2-5|NA
TGTGCCAGCAGCACTCCTCGGTCAGGGGCTTTGGAGACCCAGTACTTC
CASSTPRSGALETQYF
>TRBV9|NA|TRBJ2-5|NA
TGTGCCAGCAGCGGGGCAGACCAAGAGACCCAGTACTTC
CASSGADQETQYF
>TRBV4-3|TRBD2|TRBJ2-4|NA
TGCGCCAGCAGCCAACTAGCGGGAGACGGCATTCAGTACTTC
CASSQLAGDGIQYF
>TRBV19|TRBD1|TRBJ1-1|NA
TGTGCCAGTAGTACCCTTGCTGGGACAGAGAACACTGAAGCTTTCTTT
CASSTLAGTENTEAFF
>TRBV7-8|NA|TRBJ1-4|NA
TGTGCCACCTCGGGCGGCCAGGGATTAGGGGAAAAACTGTTTTTT
CATSGGQGLGEKLFF
>TRBV4-1|TRBD2|TRBJ2-5|NA
TGCGCCAGCAGCCAAGAAGGACTAGCAGGGGAGACCCAGTACTTC
CASSQEGLAGETQYF
>TRBV7-9|TRBD1|TRBJ2-7|NA
TGTGCCAGCAGCTTTGGACAGGCCCATGGGGAGCAGTACTTC
CASSFGQAHGEQYF
>TRBV2|TRBD2|TRBJ2-5|NA
TGTGCCAGCAGTGAAGCGGGAGGGAGGGAGACCCAGTACTTC
CASSEAGGRETQYF
>TRBV27|NA|TRBJ1-2|NA
TGTGCCAGCAGACCGACAGGAGAAGGGGGTGGCTACACCTTC
CASRPTGEGGGYTF
>TRBV4-1|TRBD2|TRBJ2-3|NA
TGCGCCAGCAGCCAAGAAGTGTGGGGGGAGGGCCTATCAGATACGCAGTATTTT
CASSQEVWGEGLSDTQYF
>TRBV28|NA|TRBJ2-6|NA
TGTGCCACCCGGCAGGGGACCTCTGGGGCCAACGTCCTGACTTTC
CATRQGTSGANVLTF
>TRBV5-1|TRBD1|TRBJ2-7|NA
TGCGCCAGCAGCTTGGATCACAGGGGCTACGAGCAGTACTTC
CASSLDHRGYEQYF
>TRBV2|TRBD1|TRBJ1-5|NA
TGTGCCAGCAGCGCCGTCAGGGGGCCGGGGAATCAGCCCCAGCATTTT
CASSAVRGPGNQPQHF
>TRBV5-1|NA|TRBJ2-1|NA
TGCGCCAGCAGCTTGGAGGCGGGGGCCTCCTACAATGAGCAGTTCTTC
CASSLEAGASYNEQFF
>TRBV5-5|TRBD2|TRBJ2-5|NA
TGTGCCAGCAGCTTTACCCTAGCGGGAGGATTGGCGACCCAGTACTTC
CASSFTLAGGLATQYF
>TRBV5-6|TRBD1|TRBJ2-7|few
TGTGCCAGCATCCTAAGTAGACAGGGGCCCTACGAGCAGTACTTC
CASILSRQGPYEQYF
>TRBV19|TRBD1|TRBJ1-6|once
TGTGCCAGTAGTCCCACGACAGGGGGCTATAATTCACCCCTCCACTTT
CASSPTTGGYNSPLHF
>TRBV10-3|NA|TRBJ2-7|NA
TGTGCCATCAGTGCAGAGTTGTCCTCCTACGAGCAGTACTTC
CAISAELSSYEQYF
>TRBV6-6|NA|TRBJ1-5|NA
TGTGCCAGCAGTTACGGGGGGCTTGTGTATCAGCCCCAGCATTTT
CASSYGGLVYQPQHF
>TRBV6-5|NA|TRBJ2-7|NA
TGTGCCAGCAGTTACTCGCCCGGGGGCTCCTACGAGCAGTACTTC
CASSYSPGGSYEQYF
>TRBV7-8|TRBD1|TRBJ1-6|NA
TGTGCCAGCAGTTATTATGACAGGGCTGATTCACCCCTCCACTTT
CASSYYDRADSPLHF
>TRBV14|NA|TRBJ1-1|NA
TGTGCCAGCAGCCCGGGGGGTTGGTCTGAAGCTTTCTTT
CASSPGGWSEAFF
>TRBV27|TRBD1|TRBJ1-1|once
TGTGCCAGCAGTGTAATACACAGGGGGCCGAATAAGGGCACTGAAGCTTTCTTT
CASSVIHRGPNKGTEAFF
>TRBV13|NA|TRBJ1-1|NA
TGTGCCAGCACTTTGGAGCTGAACACTGAAGCTTTCTTT
CASTLELNTEAFF
>TRBV5-1|TRBD1|TRBJ2-5|NA
TGCGCCAGCAGCTCCACAGGGGGCGCCGAGACCCAGTACTTC
CASSSTGGAETQYF
>TRBV9|NA|TRBJ2-7|NA
TGTGCCAGCAGCGTAGCTGGCAGGGCCGACGAGCAGTACTTC
CASSVAGRADEQYF
>TRBV30|TRBD1|TRBJ2-7|NA
TGTGCCTGGACCCCGGGACAGGGAGGCGAGCAGTACTTC
CAWTPGQGGEQYF
>TRBV7-2|NA|TRBJ2-3|NA
TGTGCCAGCCGCATACCCAGTGATACGCAGTATTTT
CASRIPSDTQYF
>TRBV5-6|TRBD1|TRBJ1-3|NA
TGTGCCAGCAGCGTCGGGACAGGGTCCTTTAGCTCTGGAAACACCATATATTTT
CASSVGTGSFSSGNTIYF
>TRBV20-1|NA|TRBJ2-1|NA
TGCAGTGCTAGATGGCAAGATGAGCAGTTCTTC
CSARWQDEQFF
>TRBV7-6|TRBD2|TRBJ2-1|NA
TGTGCCAGCAGTTCTGAACTAGCGGGAGGTAATGAGCAGTTCTTC
CASSSELAGGNEQFF
>TRBV6-6|NA|TRBJ2-2|NA
TGTGCCAGCAGTCGCGCGGTCACCGGGGAGCTGTTTTTT
CASSRAVTGELFF